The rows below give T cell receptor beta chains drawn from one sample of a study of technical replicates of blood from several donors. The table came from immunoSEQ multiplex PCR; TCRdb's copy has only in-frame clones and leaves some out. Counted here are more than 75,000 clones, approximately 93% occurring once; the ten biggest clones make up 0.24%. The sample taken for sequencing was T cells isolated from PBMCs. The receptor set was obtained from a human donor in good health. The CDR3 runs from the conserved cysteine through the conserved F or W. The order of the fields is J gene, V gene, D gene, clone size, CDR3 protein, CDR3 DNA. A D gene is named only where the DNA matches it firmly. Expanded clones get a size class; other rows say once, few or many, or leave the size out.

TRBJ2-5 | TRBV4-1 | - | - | CASSHPGGGPGTQYF | TGCGCCAGCAGCCACCCTGGCGGGGGCCCCGGGACCCAGTACTTC
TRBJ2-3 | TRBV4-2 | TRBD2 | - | CASSLTYASGFTDTQYF | TGTGCCAGCAGCCTCACGTACGCTAGCGGGTTCACAGATACGCAGTATTTT
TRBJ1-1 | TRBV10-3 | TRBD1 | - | CATLDSDRGDTEAFF | TGTGCCACGCTTGATAGTGACAGGGGTGACACTGAAGCTTTCTTT
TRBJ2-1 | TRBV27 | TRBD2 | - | CASSQTSGPYNEQFF | TGTGCCAGCAGTCAAACTAGCGGGCCATACAATGAGCAGTTCTTC
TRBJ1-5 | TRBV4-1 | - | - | CASSQAATTFYSNQPQHF | TGCGCCAGCAGCCAAGCTGCGACAACCTTTTATAGCAATCAGCCCCAGCATTTT
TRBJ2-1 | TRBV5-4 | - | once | CASSLAGDSYNEQFF | TGTGCCAGCAGCTTGGCGGGGGACTCCTACAATGAGCAGTTCTTC
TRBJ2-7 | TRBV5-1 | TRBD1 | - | CASSLWQGAGEQYF | TGCGCCAGCAGCTTGTGGCAGGGGGCGGGCGAGCAGTACTTC
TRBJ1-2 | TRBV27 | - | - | CASRPDGQNYGYTF | TGTGCCAGCAGGCCTGACGGACAGAACTATGGCTACACCTTC
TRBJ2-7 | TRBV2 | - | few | CASSDGYEQYF | TGTGCCAGCAGTGACGGTTACGAGCAGTACTTC
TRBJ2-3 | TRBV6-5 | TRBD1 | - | CASSQGQAPNTQYF | TGTGCCAGCAGTCAGGGACAGGCCCCGAATACGCAGTATTTT
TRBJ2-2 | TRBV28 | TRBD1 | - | CASSWGTGSGELFF | TGTGCCAGCAGTTGGGGGACAGGGTCCGGGGAGCTGTTTTTT
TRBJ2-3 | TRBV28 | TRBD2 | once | CASSTSGNPDTQYF | TGTGCCAGCAGCACTAGCGGGAATCCTGATACGCAGTATTTT
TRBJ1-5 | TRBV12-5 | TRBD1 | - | CASQGAGQPQHF | TGTGCTAGTCAGGGGGCAGGCCAGCCCCAGCATTTT
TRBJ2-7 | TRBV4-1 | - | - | CASSEGAYEQYF | TGCGCCAGTTCCGAGGGGGCCTACGAGCAGTACTTC
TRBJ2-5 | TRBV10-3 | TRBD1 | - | CAISPQTGSPETQYF | TGTGCCATCAGCCCTCAGACAGGGTCACCAGAGACCCAGTACTTC
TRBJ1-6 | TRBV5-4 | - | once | CASSARSRGANSPLHF | TGTGCCAGCAGCGCCCGGAGCCGAGGAGCTAATTCACCCCTCCACTTT